One and the same sample provided the 15 T cell receptor beta chains below, sequenced in a study of T cells in Graves' hyperthyroidism and ophthalmopathy. Authors of the study amplified TCR beta CDR3 regions from RNA transcripts. A set of HTBI primers served as the primers for a first-round RT-PCR of the TCR CDR3. TCRdb used MiXCR to reprocess the multiplex PCR reads, holding one entry per CDR3 protein. The sample includes hundreds of thousands of distinct CDR3 sequences, approximately 15% seen only once; the top ten take about 10%. The sample comprised blood. The source is a woman aged 18-29 years with Graves' hyperthyroidism.

The chain links TRBV20-1 to TRBJ1-1; D remains ambiguous. Germline CDR1 DFQATT, CDR2 SNEGSKA (reference sequence). Trimming left V 6 bases short and J 3 bases short, with 8 bases between. This CDR3 spans 11 amino acids. The CDR3 bases are TGCAGTGCCTCGCGGGACACTGAAGCTTTCTTT. Amino acids: CSASRDTEAFF.

This chain uses TRBV7-8 with TRBJ2-7, with a weak D call TRBD1 (6 bases). Trimming cost V 2 bases and J 4 bases, with 12 bases left between them. Per the germline V gene, CDR1 is SGHVS and CDR2 is FQNEAQ. This CDR3 spans 14 amino acids. Here the CDR3 reads CASSLQGNLYEQYF. DNA of the CDR3: TGTGCCAGCAGCTTACAGGGGAACCTATACGAGCAGTACTTC.

This clonotype showed up many times. The V and J genes are TRBV20-1 and TRBJ1-6; TRBD1 agrees at 9 bases. This CDR3 is 16 amino acids long. Germline assignment: CDR1 DFQATT and CDR2 SNEGSKA (reference sequence). V gave up 2 bases and J gave up 5 bases; unmatched junction bases: 7. The CDR3 is CSARPQGAEDNSPLHF. The CDR3 DNA reads TGCAGTGCTAGACCACAGGGGGCCGAAGATAATTCACCCCTCCACTTT.

The chain has TRBV5-4 and TRBJ2-7; the D is unclear. V was trimmed by 2 bases and J by 6 bases, leaving 9 bases between them. CDR1 is SGHNT and CDR2 is YYREEE in the germline V gene (reference sequence). The CDR3 has 12 residues. CDR3 sequence: CASSLHSREQYF. The DNA of the CDR3 is TGTGCCAGCAGCTTACATTCTCGCGAGCAGTACTTC.

This clonotype was observed a few times. The chain joins TRBV6-5 to TRBJ2-6, with a weak D call TRBD1 (5 bases). Germline V gene data show CDR1 as MNHEY and CDR2 as SVGAGI. The CDR3 extends over 17 amino acids. Between the trimmed V and J ends, which lost 2 bases and 0 bases, there was a span of 11 bases. DNA for the CDR3: TGTGCCAGCAGTTACGGGTGGACAACCTCTGGGGCCAACGTCCTGACTTTC. Its protein product is CASSYGWTTSGANVLTF.

The rearrangement uses TRBV2 and TRBJ2-1; D uncertain. Between the trimmed V and J ends, which lost 4 bases and 5 bases, there was a span of 12 bases. Germline V gives CDR1 SNHLY, CDR2 FYNNEI. The CDR3 spans 14 residues. CDR3 DNA: TGTGCCAGCAGTGTTCCCTACGAGGACAATGAGCAGTTCTTC. It translates to CASSVPYEDNEQFF.

The chain couples TRBV20-1 to TRBJ2-1, with 7 bases lining up with TRBD2. The germline V gene encodes CDR1 DFQATT and CDR2 SNEGSKA (reference sequence). V was clipped by 1 base and J by 7 bases; unmatched bases: 10. The CDR3 is 15 amino acids. The CDR3 DNA reads TGCAGTGCTAGAGCTCCAGCGGGACCAGGAAATGAGCAGTTCTTC. This sequence encodes CSARAPAGPGNEQFF.

This clonotype was seen many times. The V call is TRBV2, the J call TRBJ1-1; no clear D gene. This CDR3 comprises 14 residues. The V end lost 6 bases, the J end lost 0 bases, and 11 bases lay between the germline ends. CDR1 is SNHLY and CDR2 is FYNNEI in the germline V gene. The DNA for the CDR3 is TGTGCCAGCAGCCTCAGGACTTTGAACACTGAAGCTTTCTTT. Its protein is CASSLRTLNTEAFF.

This sequence joins TRBV19 and TRBJ1-1; D is uncertain. The germline V gene encodes CDR1 LNHDA and CDR2 SQIVND (reference sequence). V shed 3 bases and J shed 4 bases, with 9 bases lying between them. The CDR3 is 13 residues long. The CDR3 nucleotides are TGTGCCAGTAGTATTGAGCGGGGCACTGAAGCTTTCTTT. Its protein product is CASSIERGTEAFF.

In this sample, this clonotype turned up many times. V gene TRBV29-1 combines with J gene TRBJ2-1; 7 bases fit TRBD1. The CDR3 totals 11 residues. The V and J ends lost 6 bases and 8 bases, in that order; junction bases with no gene match: 4. Germline loops: CDR1 SQVTM, CDR2 ANQGSEA. CDR3 in amino acids: CSVDRVHEQFF. The DNA for the CDR3 is TGCAGCGTCGACAGGGTCCATGAGCAGTTCTTC.

This clonotype was seen more than once but under ten times. The chain employs TRBV3-1 and TRBJ2-7; 11 bases fit TRBD2. The trim removed 0 bases at V and 2 bases at J, leaving 6 bases unmatched. Germline V gives CDR1 LGHDT, CDR2 YNNKEL (reference sequence). The CDR3 is 17 residues long. The CDR3 protein is CASSQDSALAGAYEQYF. The CDR3 region has the DNA TGTGCCAGCAGCCAAGATTCAGCACTAGCGGGGGCCTACGAGCAGTACTTC.

The table lists this clonotype with many counts. This chain links TRBV20-1 with TRBJ2-4; 8 bases are shared with TRBD1. The CDR3 loop spans 14 amino acids. Trimming at V came to 7 bases and at J to 0 bases, leaving 5 bases not matched to a gene. Germline V gene sequence: CDR1 DFQATT, CDR2 SNEGSKA (reference sequence). The chain's CDR3 is CSVGQGLAKNIQYF. CDR3 DNA: TGCAGTGTCGGACAGGGACTAGCCAAAAACATTCAGTACTTC.

This chain joins TRBV4-1 and TRBJ2-1, with 9 positions matching TRBD1. The trim removed 6 bases at V and 3 bases at J, leaving 12 bases unmatched. Germline V CDR1 and CDR2: MGHRA, YSYEKL. The CDR3 is 17 amino acids. CDR3 amino acids: CASSKGPTGGYYNEQFF. CDR3 coding DNA: TGCGCCAGCAGTAAAGGACCCACAGGGGGCTACTACAATGAGCAGTTCTTC.

This clonotype was seen a handful of times. The rearrangement uses TRBV5-6 and TRBJ1-4, with a tentative D call TRBD1 (5 bases). This CDR3 is built from 12 residues. The V and J ends lost 2 bases and 8 bases respectively, with 7 bases between them. The germline CDR1 and CDR2 sequences are SGHDT and YYEEEE. For the CDR3, the DNA is TGTGCCAGCAGCTTCAGGGAGGAAAAACTGTTTTTT. As protein: CASSFREEKLFF.

This clonotype was seen at least ten times. The chain uses TRBV2 and TRBJ2-5, with 7 bases that match TRBD1. This CDR3 spans 17 amino acids. Germline lookup yields CDR1 SNHLY and CDR2 FYNNEI. The V segment lost 2 bases and the J segment 5 bases; nucleotides outside the gene matches: 14. CDR3 region: CASSERWTGRLVETQYF. The CDR3 DNA reads as TGTGCCAGCAGTGAAAGATGGACAGGACGGCTGGTGGAGACCCAGTACTTC.